This TCR beta chain was profiled in a study of cytomegalovirus exposure and HLA in healthy donors. PCR was performed using 60 Vbeta and 13 Jbeta primers. Sequenced by immunoSEQ multiplex PCR; TCRdb stores in-frame clones only, minus some. Of approximately 130,000 clones in the sample, 80% to 85% were seen once. CDR3 length equals 13 residues. Trimming cost V 6 bases and J 6 bases, with 12 bases left between them. Germline CDR1 and CDR2: MNHNS and SASEGT. Whole-study findings and limits: It was reported in a later analysis that an Asian-associated ancestry cluster showed fewer N-insertions than the roughly 660-donor mean. The classifier reportedly diagnosed cytomegalovirus status with high sensitivity and specificity. Most of the TCR beta V segments (in an earlier analysis) were productive either about 87% or about 30% of the time. Several V segments, TRBV6-2 and TRBV6-3 among them, could not be told apart and were dropped.

This clone has only a few counts. Its antigen is unknown. The TCR was taken from a woman aged 50 to 60 in good health and CMV-seropositive. This sequence joins TRBV6-1 and TRBJ2-1; a weak D match, TRBD2 (5 bases). Specimen: PBMCs. CDR3 sequence (DNA): TGTGCCAGCAGATCGTGGGGAGCCAATGAGCAGTTCTTC. Translated, it gives CASRSWGANEQFF.